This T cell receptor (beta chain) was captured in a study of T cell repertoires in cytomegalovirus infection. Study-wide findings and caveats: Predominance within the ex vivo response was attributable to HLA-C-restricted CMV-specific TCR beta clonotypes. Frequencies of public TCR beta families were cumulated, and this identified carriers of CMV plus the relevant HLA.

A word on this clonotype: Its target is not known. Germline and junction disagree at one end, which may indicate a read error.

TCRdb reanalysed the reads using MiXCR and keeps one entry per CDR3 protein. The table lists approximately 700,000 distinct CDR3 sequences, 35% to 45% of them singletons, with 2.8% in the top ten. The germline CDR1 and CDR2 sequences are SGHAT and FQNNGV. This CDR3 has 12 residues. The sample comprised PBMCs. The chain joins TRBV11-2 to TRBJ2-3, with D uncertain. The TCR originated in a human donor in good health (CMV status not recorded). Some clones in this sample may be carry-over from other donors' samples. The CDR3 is CASSSTTDPHYF. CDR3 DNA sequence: TGTGCCAGCAGCTCCACCACAGATCCGCATTATTTT.